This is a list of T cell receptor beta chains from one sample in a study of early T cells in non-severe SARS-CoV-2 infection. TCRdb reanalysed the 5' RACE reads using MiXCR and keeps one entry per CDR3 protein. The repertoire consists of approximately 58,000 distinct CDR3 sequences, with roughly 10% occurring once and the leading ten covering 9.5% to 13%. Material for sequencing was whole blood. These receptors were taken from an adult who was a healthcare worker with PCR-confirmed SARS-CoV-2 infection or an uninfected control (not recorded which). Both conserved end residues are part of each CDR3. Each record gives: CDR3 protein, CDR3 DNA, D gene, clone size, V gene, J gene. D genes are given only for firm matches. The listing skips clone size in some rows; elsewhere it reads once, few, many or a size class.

cdr3_aa: CAWDLQGDTQYF
cdr3_nt: TGTGCCTGGGACTTACAGGGAGATACGCAGTATTTT
d_call: NA
clone_size: many
v_call: TRBV30
j_call: TRBJ2-3

cdr3_aa: CASTWDRGSTDTQYF
cdr3_nt: TGCGCCAGCACCTGGGACAGGGGATCCACAGATACGCAGTATTTT
d_call: TRBD1
clone_size: NA
v_call: TRBV5-1
j_call: TRBJ2-3

cdr3_aa: CASSQVGQGVGGYTF
cdr3_nt: TGTGCCAGCAGCCAGGTCGGACAGGGGGTAGGAGGCTACACCTTC
d_call: TRBD1
clone_size: few
v_call: TRBV3-1
j_call: TRBJ1-2

cdr3_aa: CSSTADTQYF
cdr3_nt: TGCAGCTCGACGGCAGATACGCAGTATTTT
d_call: NA
clone_size: few
v_call: TRBV29-1
j_call: TRBJ2-3

cdr3_aa: CSVWGGLADLNEQFF
cdr3_nt: TGCAGCGTTTGGGGGGGACTAGCGGATTTAAATGAGCAGTTCTTC
d_call: TRBD2
clone_size: NA
v_call: TRBV29-1
j_call: TRBJ2-1

cdr3_aa: CSVAEPLTDTQYF
cdr3_nt: TGCAGCGTTGCTGAACCCCTTACAGATACGCAGTATTTT
d_call: NA
clone_size: NA
v_call: TRBV29-1
j_call: TRBJ2-3

cdr3_aa: CASNPALVRNTEAFF
cdr3_nt: TGTGCCAGCAATCCAGCTTTAGTGAGGAACACTGAAGCTTTCTTT
d_call: NA
clone_size: many
v_call: TRBV7-9
j_call: TRBJ1-1

cdr3_aa: CSAGPSGVGYEQYF
cdr3_nt: TGCAGTGCTGGGCCTAGCGGGGTGGGATACGAGCAGTACTTC
d_call: TRBD2
clone_size: many
v_call: TRBV20-1
j_call: TRBJ2-7

cdr3_aa: CASSLDSSTQYF
cdr3_nt: TGCGCCAGCAGCCTGGACAGTTCCACGCAGTATTTT
d_call: NA
clone_size: few
v_call: TRBV5-1
j_call: TRBJ2-3

cdr3_aa: CASSYTDTQYF
cdr3_nt: TGTGCCAGCAGCTACACAGATACGCAGTATTTT
d_call: NA
clone_size: many
v_call: TRBV7-2
j_call: TRBJ2-3

cdr3_aa: CASGVTLQGNTYEQYF
cdr3_nt: TGTGCTAGTGGTGTAACCTTACAGGGGAACACCTACGAGCAGTACTTC
d_call: TRBD1
clone_size: NA
v_call: TRBV12-5
j_call: TRBJ2-7

cdr3_aa: CGSSSGTAKETQYF
cdr3_nt: TGTGGCAGCAGTTCCGGGACGGCCAAAGAGACCCAGTACTTC
d_call: NA
clone_size: NA
v_call: TRBV28
j_call: TRBJ2-5

cdr3_aa: CASSLRGRNLAGTFVEQFF
cdr3_nt: TGCGCCAGCAGCTTGCGGGGGCGTAATCTAGCGGGGACTTTTGTGGAGCAGTTCTTC
d_call: TRBD2
clone_size: many
v_call: TRBV5-1
j_call: TRBJ2-1

cdr3_aa: CASSLTSTDTQYF
cdr3_nt: TGCGCCAGCAGCCTAACTAGCACAGATACGCAGTATTTT
d_call: NA
clone_size: once
v_call: TRBV5-1
j_call: TRBJ2-3

cdr3_aa: CSVVYRRYGYTF
cdr3_nt: TGCAGCGTTGTCTATCGACGCTATGGCTACACCTTC
d_call: NA
clone_size: many
v_call: TRBV29-1
j_call: TRBJ1-2

cdr3_aa: CAISDPSANEGVYEQYF
cdr3_nt: TGTGCCATCAGTGACCCCTCTGCAAATGAAGGGGTCTACGAGCAGTACTTC
d_call: NA
clone_size: few
v_call: TRBV10-3
j_call: TRBJ2-7

cdr3_aa: CASSLSRVGRTEAFF
cdr3_nt: TGTGCCAGCAGCTTAAGCAGGGTAGGCCGCACTGAAGCTTTCTTT
d_call: NA
clone_size: many
v_call: TRBV11-1
j_call: TRBJ1-1

cdr3_aa: CASSVGPGSPQHF
cdr3_nt: TGTGCCAGTAGTGTAGGGCCGGGGAGTCCCCAGCATTTT
d_call: NA
clone_size: many
v_call: TRBV19
j_call: TRBJ1-5